Following are 10 T cell receptor beta chains from one sample sequenced in a study of shared clonotypes between healthy human individuals. TCRdb's copy holds only in-frame clones and misses some; the assay was immunoSEQ multiplex PCR. The sample lists 500,000 or so clones; 95% to 97% were seen once. Source material: naive CD4+ T cells sorted from blood. Subset given: CD45RA+ positively selected. The origin of the receptors is a woman younger than 45 in good health.

The rearrangement links TRBV11-2 to TRBJ2-3, with TRBD2 identical over 10 bases. After removal of 3 bases from V and 4 bases from J, the junction contained 7 bases not matched to a gene. Germline CDR1 is SGHAT and CDR2 is FQNNGV. CDR3 length equals 16 residues. CDR3 sequence (DNA): TGTGCCAGCAGCTTTTTAGCGGGAGGTTTTGCAGATACGCAGTATTTT. The encoded protein is CASSFLAGGFADTQYF.

This clone was seen once. This rearrangement joins TRBV28 to TRBJ2-7; 10 positions agree with TRBD2. Germline lookup yields CDR1 MDHEN and CDR2 SYDVKM. This CDR3 has 15 amino acids. Trimming took 6 bases from V and 2 from J; bases not matched to a gene: 7. The CDR3 DNA follows: TGTGCCAGCAGCACCTCTAGCGGGGGTACCTACGAGCAGTACTTC. Its protein is CASSTSSGGTYEQYF.

The chain has TRBV6-1 and TRBJ2-3, with TRBD2 matching over 7 bases. This CDR3 contains 15 residues. Germline V CDR1 and CDR2: MNHNS, SASEGT. Losses at the gene ends were 4 bases for V and 4 bases for J; bases not matched to a gene: 8. The CDR3: CASSVTGGRADTQYF. The CDR3 DNA follows: TGTGCCAGCAGTGTTACGGGAGGTCGTGCAGATACGCAGTATTTT.

The chain employs TRBV30 and TRBJ1-3; D is unresolved. Trimming left V 0 bases short and J 0 bases short, with 12 bases between. The V gene's germline CDR1 is GTSNPN and CDR2 SVGIG (reference sequence). The CDR3 loop spans 16 amino acids. This chain's CDR3 is CAWSVWQQSSGNTIYF. The DNA for the CDR3 is TGTGCCTGGAGTGTCTGGCAACAGAGCTCTGGAAACACCATATATTTT. Looking up the rest from reference TRBV30 and TRBJ1-3 gives the full variable domain: SQTIHQWPATLVQPVGSPLSLECTVEGTSNPNLYWYRQAAGRGLQLLFYSVGIGQISSEVPQNLSASRPQDRQFILSSKKLLLSDSGFYLCAWSVWQQSSGNTIYFGEGSWLTVV.

V and J are TRBV5-1 and TRBJ2-7; a weak D match, TRBD1 (5 bases). CDR1 and CDR2 (germline): SGHRS, YFSETQ. The CDR3 runs 14 residues. The ends were cut back, 4 bases at V and 2 bases at J, with 13 bases in the middle. As DNA, the CDR3 is TGCGCCAGCAGCCCTAGACAGTCCGCCTACGAGCAGTACTTC. Its protein product is CASSPRQSAYEQYF.

The chain links TRBV5-6 to TRBJ1-5; D gene unclear. In germline, CDR1 is SGHDT, CDR2 YYEEEE. Trimming removed 0 bases from V and 11 bases from J, with 18 bases in between. The CDR3 has 15 amino acids. CDR3 coding DNA: TGTGCCAGCAGCTTGGCACTTGGTCCTAGTGGGACCCAGCATTTT. It specifies CASSLALGPSGTQHF.

The chain uses TRBV19 and TRBJ1-1, with D uncertain. The V gene's germline CDR1 is LNHDA and CDR2 SQIVND (reference sequence). Trimming took off 6 bases at V and 5 bases at J, with 7 bases between the two ends. The CDR3 runs to 11 residues. The CDR3 DNA reads TGTGCCAGTAGGATGGGGACTGAAGCTTTCTTT. It specifies CASRMGTEAFF.

This chain links TRBV5-1 with TRBJ2-5; 15 bases are a match to TRBD2. V trimming: 4 bases; J trimming: 3 bases; junction bases outside the gene matches: 4. The CDR3 is 16 residues long. Germline V gene data show CDR1 as SGHRS and CDR2 as YFSETQ. The CDR3 bases are TGCGCCAGCAGCATTGGACTAGCGGGAGGGGAAGAGACCCAGTACTTC. Its translation: CASSIGLAGGEETQYF.

The chain is built from TRBV18 and TRBJ1-5, with a weak D call TRBD1 (6 bases). V lost 1 base and J 4 bases, leaving 8 bases between the germline ends. Germline assignment: CDR1 KGHSH and CDR2 LQKENI. This CDR3 region has 14 residues. The CDR3 reads CASSPLGQNQPQHF. CDR3 nucleotide sequence: TGTGCCAGCTCACCACTCGGACAGAATCAGCCCCAGCATTTT.

The chain combines TRBV19 with TRBJ2-2, with D perhaps given as TRBD1 or TRBD2 (6 bases each). CDR1 and CDR2 (germline): LNHDA, SQIVND (reference sequence). The length of the CDR3 is 17 residues. Deletions cut 9 bases from V and 7 bases from J, with 27 bases between. The CDR3 DNA sequence: TGTGCCAGCCAATTCGGAGGGGCAGGGGAAAATAACGGGGAGCTGTTTTTT. This codes for CASQFGGAGENNGELFF.